The 9 T cell receptor beta chains in this list originate from one sample, sequenced in a study of T cells in Graves' hyperthyroidism and ophthalmopathy. TCR beta CDR3 region amplification was performed from RNA transcripts. TCR CDR3 underwent first-round RT-PCR with the HTBI primer set. TCRdb redid the calling of the multiplex PCR reads with MiXCR, one entry per CDR3 protein. The sample lists more than 450,000 distinct CDR3 sequences, approximately 14% occurring once. The sequenced sample was blood. The receptors derive from a woman in her 40s with Graves' hyperthyroidism.

Ten or more counts support this clonotype. This rearrangement joins TRBV28 to TRBJ1-5; TRBD1 might be the D (6 bases). The germline V gene encodes CDR1 MDHEN and CDR2 SYDVKM. Trimming pared 8 bases from V and 0 bases from J, leaving 14 bases between. This CDR3 spans 15 amino acids. CDR3 region: CASVKTGNSNQPQHF. The CDR3 DNA reads as TGTGCCAGCGTAAAAACAGGGAATAGCAATCAGCCCCAGCATTTT. Full variable domain (remainder filled in from reference TRBV28 and TRBJ1-5): DVKVTQSSRYLVKRTGEKVFLECVQDMDHENMFWYRQDPGLGLRLIYFSYDVKMKEKGDIPEGYSVSREKKERFSLILESASTNQTSMYLCASVKTGNSNQPQHFGDGTRLSIL.

The chain is built from TRBV9 and TRBJ2-7, with D unresolved. V shed 3 bases and J shed 3 bases, with 7 bases lying between them. Germline V gene data show CDR1 as SGDLS and CDR2 as YYNGEE. The CDR3 has 12 residues. CDR3 amino acids: CASSASGYEQYF. In DNA form, the CDR3 reads TGTGCCAGCAGCGCCTCGGGCTACGAGCAGTACTTC.

This clonotype appeared many times. This rearrangement joins TRBV6-1 to TRBJ2-5; 8 nucleotides line up with TRBD2. The CDR3 covers 14 residues. V lost 6 bases to trimming and J lost 1 base; unmatched junction nucleotides: 4. Germline CDR1 reads MNHNS; CDR2 reads SASEGT. This CDR3 is CASRASGFQETQYF. The CDR3 nucleotides read TGTGCCAGCAGGGCTAGCGGGTTCCAAGAGACCCAGTACTTC.

At least ten counts were recorded for this clonotype. The chain has TRBV5-1 and TRBJ1-1; a possible D gene is TRBD1 (6 bases). The CDR3 consists of 14 residues. V was cut by 0 bases and J by 5 bases, with 11 bases left in between. The germline V gene has CDR1 SGHRS and CDR2 YFSETQ. CDR3: CASSLGGPQTEAFF. CDR3 nucleotides: TGCGCCAGCAGCTTGGGGGGGCCTCAAACTGAAGCTTTCTTT. Based on the CDR3 plus reference TRBV5-1 and TRBJ1-1, the full variable domain is KAGVTQTPRYLIKTRGQQVTLSCSPISGHRSVSWYQQTPGQGLQFLFEYFSETQRNKGNFPGRFSGRQFSNSRSEMNVSTLELGDSALYLCASSLGGPQTEAFFGQGTRLTVV.

This clonotype was detected many times. This CDR3 is CASSYRGQNYGYTF. The DNA for the CDR3 is TGTGCCAGCAGTTACAGGGGGCAAAACTATGGCTACACCTTC. The chain links TRBV6-6 to TRBJ1-2; TRBD1 matches at 7 bases. This CDR3 comprises 14 residues. The germline V gene encodes CDR1 MNHNY and CDR2 SVGAGI (reference sequence). Trimming at V came to 2 bases and at J to 2 bases, leaving 2 bases not matched to a gene.

This clonotype has just a few counts. The CDR3 nucleotides read TGTGCCAGCAAACAATTGAACACTGAAGCTTTCTTT. Its translation is CASKQLNTEAFF. The chain recombines TRBV25-1 with TRBJ1-1, with unresolved D. This CDR3 is built from 12 residues. V shed 7 bases and J shed 0 bases, with 6 bases lying between them. Germline V CDR1 and CDR2: MGHDK, SYGVNS. Complete variable domain (other parts from reference TRBV25-1 and TRBJ1-1): EADIYQTPRYLVIGTGKKITLECSQTMGHDKMYWYQQDPGMELHLIHYSYGVNSTEKGDLSSESTVSRIRTEHFPLTLESARPSHTSQYLCASKQLNTEAFFGQGTRLTVV.

About this clonotype: One base away lies a much larger clone, so this may be a sequencing read error. The J gene is TRBJ2-7, the V gene TRBV29-1; 11 bases line up with TRBD2. Germline CDR1 reads SQVTM; CDR2 reads ANQGSEA. Trimming took 3 bases from V and 7 from J; bases not matched to a gene: 8. The CDR3 length is 14 residues. The CDR3 loop is CSVDTSGSNDEQYF. CDR3 nucleotides: TGCAGCGTTGACACTAGCGGGAGTAATGATGAGCAGTACTTC.

This clonotype was counted ten times or more. The chain joins TRBV28 to TRBJ2-7; 8 bases match TRBD1. V was clipped by 7 bases and J by 5 bases; unmatched bases: 4. This CDR3 region has 12 residues. CDR1 is MDHEN, CDR2 SYDVKM, per germline. The CDR3 coding sequence is TGTGCCAGCACACAGGGGGTCGACGAGCAGTACTTC. Translating gives CASTQGVDEQYF.

In this sample, this clonotype turned up many times. The chain is built from TRBV6-1 and TRBJ1-5, with D possibly matching TRBD1 (5 bases). The CDR3 sequence is 14 residues long. Germline V gene sequence: CDR1 MNHNS, CDR2 SASEGT. With 5 bases removed from V and 6 bases from J, the gap between germline ends came to 14 bases. In DNA form, the CDR3 reads TGTGCCAGCAGTTCTACAGGAGATTCTCAGCCCCAGCATTTT. This codes for CASSSTGDSQPQHF.